One sample yielded the 30 T cell receptor beta chains listed below, sequenced in a study of control samples from healthy donors and cancer patients. Some clones are missing from TCRdb's copy, which holds only in-frame ones; the method was immunoSEQ multiplex PCR. The sample contains roughly 130,000 clones, approximately 92% of which appear only once. Material for sequencing was blood. The origin of the receptors is a man aged 18-30 years in good health.

The chain employs TRBV5-1 and TRBJ1-5; D unresolved. V lost 0 bases and J lost 7, with 11 bases in between. This CDR3 has 14 residues. Germline V CDR1 and CDR2: SGHRS, YFSETQ. CDR3 region: CASSLEPEAQPQHF. DNA for the CDR3: TGCGCCAGCAGCTTGGAGCCAGAGGCCCAGCCCCAGCATTTT.

The J gene is TRBJ2-2, the V gene TRBV27; D remains ambiguous. The CDR3 sequence is 13 residues long. Per the germline V gene, CDR1 is MNHEY and CDR2 is SMNVEV (reference sequence). V dropped 7 bases and J dropped 5 bases, with 11 bases sitting between them. CDR3 bases: TGTGCCAGCACCAGAGGACGGACCGGGGAGCTGTTTTTT. Its translation is CASTRGRTGELFF.

J is TRBJ2-2 and V is TRBV7-9, with a possible D match to TRBD2 (6 bases). V lost 2 bases and J lost 1, with 8 bases in between. This CDR3 has 15 residues. Germline V gene lookup returns CDR1 SEHNR and CDR2 FQNEAQ (reference sequence). DNA for the CDR3: TGTGCCAGCAGCTTACCGGGGGTGAACACCGGGGAGCTGTTTTTT. This gives the protein CASSLPGVNTGELFF.

The chain is built from TRBV11-2 and TRBJ1-1; D remains unclear. Germline lookup yields CDR1 SGHAT and CDR2 FQNNGV. V was clipped by 2 bases and J by 4 bases, with 11 bases between them. The CDR3 runs 14 residues. CDR3 loop: CASSLRGLGTEAFF. In DNA, the CDR3 is TGTGCCAGCAGCTTAAGAGGATTGGGCACTGAAGCTTTCTTT. Filled out from reference TRBV11-2 and TRBJ1-1, the complete variable domain reads EAGVAQSPRYKIIEKRQSVAFWCNPISGHATLYWYQQILGQGPKLLIQFQNNGVVDDSQLPKDRFSAERLKGVDSTLKIQPAKLEDSAVYLCASSLRGLGTEAFFGQGTRLTVV.

The chain couples TRBV7-2 to TRBJ1-1; TRBD1 aligns across 9 bases. Germline V lookup: CDR1 SGHTA, CDR2 FQGNSA. J gave up 7 bases and V 1 base, and 10 bases lay outside the gene matches. The CDR3 loop spans 16 amino acids. The CDR3 DNA follows: TGTGCCAGCAGCTTAGAACTCGGGACAGGGTTAGGTGAAGCTTTCTTT. Its translation: CASSLELGTGLGEAFF.

The sample holds one count of this clone. The chain carries TRBV3-1 (or the pseudogene TRBV3-2) and TRBJ1-4, with no clear D. In germline, CDR1 is LGHDT, CDR2 YNNKEL (reference sequence). CDR3 length: 15 amino acids. Trimming left V 2 bases short and J 2 bases short, with 9 bases between. In nucleotides, the CDR3 is TGTGCCAGCAGCCAAAACTTCGGGACTAATGAAAAACTGTTTTTT. Encoded protein: CASSQNFGTNEKLFF.

The chain recombines TRBV7-2 with TRBJ2-3; 11 nucleotides agree with TRBD2. The CDR3 is made up of 15 amino acids. Germline loops: CDR1 SGHTA, CDR2 FQGNSA. J was trimmed by 6 bases and V by 6 bases; bases with no gene match: 8. The CDR3 here is CASSNSGGAADTQYF. The CDR3 DNA reads as TGTGCCAGCAGTAATAGCGGGGGGGCGGCTGATACGCAGTATTTT.

The rearrangement joins TRBV7-9 to TRBJ2-5; TRBD1 matches at 8 bases. CDR3 length equals 16 residues. J was trimmed by 3 bases and V by 3 bases; bases with no gene match: 9. CDR1 and CDR2 (germline): SEHNR, FQNEAQ (reference sequence). The CDR3 region is CASSFFITTGEETQYF. In DNA form, the CDR3 reads TGTGCCAGCAGCTTCTTTATTACGACAGGGGAAGAGACCCAGTACTTC.

The chain is built from TRBV6-1 and TRBJ1-5; D might be TRBD1 (5 bases). Germline CDR1 is MNHNS and CDR2 is SASEGT. V lost 0 bases to trimming and J lost 4 bases, with 19 bases between them. This CDR3 has 18 residues. CDR3 region: CASSEAPSGGTGNQPQHF. The CDR3 region has the DNA TGTGCCAGCAGTGAAGCGCCATCGGGGGGGACTGGAAATCAGCCCCAGCATTTT.

V is TRBV4-2 and J is TRBJ1-1, with D tentatively TRBD1 (5 bases). This CDR3 has 16 amino acids. The germline V gene has CDR1 LGHNA and CDR2 YNFKEQ. Trimming shortened V by 4 bases and J by 3 bases, and 18 bases separated the two germline ends. For the CDR3, the DNA is TGTGCCAGCAGCCCACAACTTGGGGGTGTGGACACTGAAGCTTTCTTT. This gives the protein CASSPQLGGVDTEAFF.

The V gene is TRBV15, the J gene TRBJ1-1, with 8 positions matching TRBD1. The germline gives CDR1 LNHNV, CDR2 YYDKDF (reference sequence). The CDR3 is made up of 15 amino acids. V lost 1 base to trimming and J lost 1 base; unmatched junction nucleotides: 2. Here the CDR3 reads CATSRGTGRNTEAFF. In nucleotides, the CDR3 is TGTGCCACCAGCAGAGGGACAGGGAGGAACACTGAAGCTTTCTTT.

The chain is built from TRBV30 and TRBJ1-5; D is possibly TRBD1 (5 bases). The CDR3 spans 15 residues. V lost 0 bases, J lost 1 base, and 10 bases lay in between. Germline CDR1 is GTSNPN and CDR2 is SVGIG (reference sequence). CDR3 bases: TGTGCCTGGAGTGTGAAACGGGGGAGCAATCAGCCCCAGCATTTT. Its protein product is CAWSVKRGSNQPQHF.

This chain's CDR3 is CASSSGGARGETQYF. The CDR3 DNA reads TGTGCCAGCAGCTCCGGGGGGGCCAGAGGAGAGACCCAGTACTTC. The chain recombines TRBV11-3 with TRBJ2-5, with TRBD2 identical over 8 bases. V trimming: 4 bases; J trimming: 4 bases; junction bases outside the gene matches: 8. Germline lookup yields CDR1 SGHNT and CDR2 YENEEA. The CDR3 is 15 residues long. The whole variable domain, filled in from reference TRBV11-3 and TRBJ2-5, reads EAGVVQSPRYKIIEKKQPVAFWCNPISGHNTLYWYLQNLGQGPELLIRYENEEAVDDSQLPKDRFSAERLKGVDSTLKIQPAELGDSAVYLCASSSGGARGETQYFGPGTRLLVL.

This sequence joins TRBV3-1 (or the pseudogene TRBV3-2) and TRBJ1-1; a possible D gene is TRBD1 (6 bases). Trimming took 0 bases from V and 7 from J, leaving 6 bases between them. Germline V gives CDR1 LGHDT, CDR2 YNNKEL (reference sequence). This CDR3 has 12 amino acids. The CDR3 reads CASSQEQGEAFF. The DNA of the CDR3 is TGTGCCAGCAGCCAAGAACAGGGTGAAGCTTTCTTT.

The chain couples TRBV7-9 to TRBJ1-4, with 10 bases that match TRBD1. CDR1 and CDR2 (germline): SEHNR, FQNEAQ (reference sequence). CDR3 length: 15 residues. V was pared by 4 bases and J by 7 bases, with 6 bases of the junction left unmatched. CDR3 region: CASSSGTGDFEKLFF. CDR3 in DNA: TGTGCCAGCAGCTCCGGGACAGGGGATTTTGAAAAACTGTTTTTT.

V is TRBV18 and J is TRBJ2-1, with D possibly being TRBD1 (6 bases). The CDR3 runs to 14 residues. V gave up 4 bases and J gave up 7 bases, with 14 bases separating them. Germline-derived CDR1 and CDR2 are KGHSH and LQKENI. The DNA for the CDR3 is TGTGCCAGCTCACGAATACAGGGATTGAATGAGCAGTTCTTC. Translated: CASSRIQGLNEQFF.

The chain uses TRBV24-1 and TRBJ2-1; D is unresolved. The CDR3 extends over 11 amino acids. CDR1 KGHDR and CDR2 SFDVKD come from the germline V gene. Trimming shortened V by 1 base and J by 10 bases, and 4 bases separated the two germline ends. The CDR3 coding sequence is TGTGCCACCAGTGATTTCCGGGAGCAGTTCTTC. This sequence encodes CATSDFREQFF.

Notes on this clone: A far larger clone is only one base removed, so a read error is likely. DNA for the CDR3: TGTGCCAGCAGTTACAGCTCTGGGGCCAACGTCCTGACTTTC. It is translated as CASSYSSGANVLTF. The chain combines TRBV6-2 or TRBV6-3 with TRBJ2-6; D ambiguous. CDR1 MNHEY and CDR2 SVGEGT come from the germline V gene. The CDR3 runs to 14 residues. V was pared by 2 bases and J by 0 bases, with 2 bases between.

CDR3 in DNA: TGTGCCAGCATGCAGGGGGGAGCGTCCGATGAGCAGTTCTTC. Protein product: CASMQGGASDEQFF. J is TRBJ2-1 and V is TRBV9; maybe TRBD1 (7 bases). The CDR3 runs to 14 residues. Germline CDR1 reads SGDLS; CDR2 reads YYNGEE. Trimming took off 6 bases at V and 8 bases at J, with 18 bases between the two ends. Filled out from reference TRBV9 and TRBJ2-1, the complete variable domain reads DSGVTQTPKHLITATGQRVTLRCSPRSGDLSVYWYQQSLDQGLQFLIQYYNGEERAKGNILERFSAQQFPDLHSELNLSSLELGDSALYFCASMQGGASDEQFFGPGTRLTVL.

This chain uses TRBV3-1 (or the pseudogene TRBV3-2) with TRBJ2-1, with 13 bases lining up with TRBD2. The CDR3 extends over 16 amino acids. V shed 4 bases and J 5 bases; nucleotides not matched to a gene: 5. Germline V gene lookup returns CDR1 LGHDT and CDR2 YNNKEL (reference sequence). The CDR3 DNA reads as TGTGCCAGCAGCCGGGCACTAGCGGGGGGGAACAATGAGCAGTTCTTC. It translates to CASSRALAGGNNEQFF.

This chain links TRBV3-1 (or the pseudogene TRBV3-2) with TRBJ1-1; possible D gene TRBD1, 5 bases. The germline V and J ends were trimmed by 1 base and 4 bases, with 16 bases remaining between them. Germline-derived CDR1 and CDR2 are LGHDT and YNNKEL (reference sequence). This CDR3 spans 16 amino acids. The CDR3 sequence is CASSQGGQLRGTEAFF. CDR3 bases: TGTGCCAGCAGCCAAGGCGGACAACTCAGAGGCACTGAAGCTTTCTTT.

This clone was seen only once. The chain has TRBV21-1 and TRBJ1-2. TRBV21-1 is tagged as a pseudogene. This CDR3 contains 16 residues. The CDR3 region has the DNA TGTGCCAGCCCTTTAAGTACGGGGACCGTGGAATTTGGCTACACCTTC. Residues: CASPLSTGTVEFGYTF.

This chain uses TRBV6-6 with TRBJ2-4; possible D gene TRBD2, 5 bases. Trimming left V 2 bases short and J 0 bases short, with 11 bases between. Germline CDR1 MNHNY, CDR2 SVGAGI (reference sequence). CDR3 length: 16 amino acids. CDR3 residues: CASSYSVEVAKNIQYF. The CDR3 bases are TGTGCCAGCAGTTACAGCGTGGAGGTAGCCAAAAACATTCAGTACTTC.

This chain links TRBV29-1 with TRBJ2-1; D uncertain. Trimming took 2 bases from V and 4 from J, leaving 3 bases between them. Germline lookup yields CDR1 SQVTM and CDR2 ANQGSEA. This CDR3 has 11 residues. The CDR3 sequence is CSVERYNEQFF. The CDR3 DNA sequence: TGCAGCGTTGAACGTTACAATGAGCAGTTCTTC.

The chain joins TRBV5-1 to TRBJ2-3, with a weak D call TRBD2 (6 bases). Deletions cut 4 bases from V and 2 bases from J, with 11 bases between. This CDR3 is 14 amino acids long. From germline, CDR1 is SGHRS and CDR2 YFSETQ. The CDR3 bases are TGCGCCAGCAGCGTGGCGGGGCACACAGATACGCAGTATTTT. It specifies CASSVAGHTDTQYF.

The chain uses TRBV28 and TRBJ1-4, with a possible D match to TRBD1 (5 bases). V lost 6 bases and J lost 0, with 14 bases in between. The CDR3 is made up of 16 amino acids. Germline CDR1 MDHEN, CDR2 SYDVKM. This chain's CDR3 is CASSLTDGPTNEKLFF. In DNA form, the CDR3 reads TGTGCCAGCAGCCTGACAGACGGCCCAACTAATGAAAAACTGTTTTTT.

This chain connects TRBV29-1 to TRBJ2-3, with TRBD2 identical over 9 bases. Germline V lookup: CDR1 SQVTM, CDR2 ANQGSEA. The junction had 11 bases not matched to a gene; V was cut back by 4 bases and J by 3 bases. The CDR3 is made up of 16 amino acids. The CDR3 DNA follows: TGCAGCGTTGGTCTCCCGGGACTAGCTCCTACAGATACGCAGTATTTT. Encoded protein: CSVGLPGLAPTDTQYF.

J is TRBJ2-7 and V is TRBV30, with 10 bases that match TRBD1. CDR1 is GTSNPN and CDR2 is SVGIG in the germline V gene (reference sequence). This CDR3 spans 12 amino acids. The chain's CDR3 is CAADRGFYEQYV. The CDR3 DNA reads as TGTGCTGCGGACAGGGGGTTTTACGAGCAGTACGTC.

This chain links TRBV2 with TRBJ2-3; 7 bases align to TRBD2. The V and J ends lost 1 base and 5 bases, in that order; junction bases with no gene match: 12. Germline assignment: CDR1 SNHLY and CDR2 FYNNEI. This CDR3 region has 17 residues. The CDR3 DNA is TGTGCCAGCAGTGAAGAGAGCGGCGGGAGCTACGGAGATACGCAGTATTTT. It yields the protein CASSEESGGSYGDTQYF.

The chain recombines TRBV15 with TRBJ2-1; 7 nucleotides match TRBD2. This CDR3 region has 13 residues. The J segment lost 15 bases and the V segment lost 0 bases, leaving 8 bases of the junction unmatched. Germline CDR1 is LNHNV and CDR2 is YYDKDF (reference sequence). As DNA, the CDR3 is TGTGCCACCAGCAGAGATCCAGGGCGGGAGATGTTCTTC. Residues: CATSRDPGREMFF.